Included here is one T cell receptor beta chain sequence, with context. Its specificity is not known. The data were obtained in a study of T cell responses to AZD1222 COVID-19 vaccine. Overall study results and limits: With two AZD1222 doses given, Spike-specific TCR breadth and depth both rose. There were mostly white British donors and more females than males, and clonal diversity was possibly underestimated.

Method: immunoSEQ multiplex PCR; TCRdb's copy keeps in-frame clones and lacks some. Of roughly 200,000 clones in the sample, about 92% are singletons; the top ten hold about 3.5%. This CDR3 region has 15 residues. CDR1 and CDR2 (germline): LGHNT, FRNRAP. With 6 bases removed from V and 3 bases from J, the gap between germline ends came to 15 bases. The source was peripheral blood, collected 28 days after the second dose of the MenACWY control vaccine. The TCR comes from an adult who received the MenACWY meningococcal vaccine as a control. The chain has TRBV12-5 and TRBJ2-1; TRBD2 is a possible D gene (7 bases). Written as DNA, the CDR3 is TGTGCTAGTGGGGCAAGGGGGGGATACTACAATGAGCAGTTCTTC. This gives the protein CASGARGGYYNEQFF.